This T cell receptor (beta chain) comes out of a study of cytomegalovirus exposure and HLA in healthy donors. Findings and limits, study-wide: Later, an analysis showed that TCR beta chains associated with HLA were more clonally expanded than others that were equally common. It was taken for granted in presence/absence analyses that sequencing depth across donors was roughly uniform. DRB1 had the most TCR associations and HLA-C the fewest, a later analysis found, with rates varying by HLA locus.

Germline trimming cut 5 bases from V and 6 bases from J; bases unmatched to any gene: 11. CDR1 LNHDA and CDR2 SQIVND come from the germline V gene (reference sequence). CDR3 size: 15 residues. PCR involved 60 Vbeta and 13 Jbeta primers. The method was immunoSEQ multiplex PCR; TCRdb's version includes in-frame clones alone and lacks a portion of them. The sample records 100,000 to 120,000 clones, roughly three quarters being singletons. In regard to this clone: The antigen is unknown.

The clonotype was recovered from a man in his thirties or forties in good health and CMV-seronegative. Sample: PBMCs. The chain links TRBV19 to TRBJ1-2; 8 bases line up with TRBD1. For the CDR3, the DNA is TGTGCCAGTAGTCTCAAATGGACAGGGCCTAATGGCTACACCTTC. Translating gives CASSLKWTGPNGYTF.